These 15 T cell receptor beta chains were sequenced from one sample in a study of blood T cell repertoires in COVID-19. Sequenced by immunoSEQ multiplex PCR; TCRdb stores in-frame clones only, minus some. The data show about 400,000 clones, with 86% seen just once and under 8.5% held by the top ten. The sample consisted of peripheral blood. The origin of the receptors is an older woman with COVID-19, enrolled during active disease.

V and J are TRBV5-5 and TRBJ2-7; 7 nucleotides align to TRBD1. The CDR3 runs 13 residues. The germline CDR1 and CDR2 sequences are SGHKS and YYEKEE (reference sequence). Trimming at V came to 3 bases and at J to 4 bases, leaving 4 bases not matched to a gene. DNA of the CDR3: TGTGCCAGCAGCTCCGGGACAGCTTACGAGCAGTACTTC. This codes for CASSSGTAYEQYF.

J is TRBJ1-1 and V is TRBV11-3; weak D call: TRBD1 (5 bases). CDR3 length equals 16 residues. Germline assignment: CDR1 SGHNT and CDR2 YENEEA. V lost 6 bases and J 4 bases, leaving 21 bases between the germline ends. CDR3 in DNA: TGTGCCAGCAGTTTAACTTGGGGGGACGGGGGCACTGAAGCTTTCTTT. It is translated as CASSLTWGDGGTEAFF.

This clone showed up just once. V is TRBV5-1 and J is TRBJ1-1; D is uncertain. Germline-derived CDR1 and CDR2 are SGHRS and YFSETQ. The CDR3 runs to 14 residues. The V gene lost 2 bases and the J gene lost 1 base, with 9 bases spanning the gap. In nucleotides, the CDR3 is TGCGCCAGCAGCTTTCGGCGGGGGAACACTGAAGCTTTCTTT. Its translation: CASSFRRGNTEAFF.

The genes are TRBV5-3 and TRBJ1-2, with 7 bases identical to TRBD1. TRBV5-3 is annotated as an ORF whose role is uncertain. The CDR3 totals 15 residues. With 7 bases clipped from V and 7 bases from J, the junction kept 16 bases outside the gene matches. For the CDR3, the DNA is TGTGCCAGAGACCCACGGGGAACAGGGGTGTCTGGCTACACCTTC. Translation gives CARDPRGTGVSGYTF.

J is TRBJ2-3 and V is TRBV12-3 or TRBV12-4; D is undetermined. The V and J ends lost 6 bases and 4 bases respectively, with 11 bases between them. This CDR3 contains 13 residues. DNA of the CDR3: TGTGCCAGCAGCCTTAGCAGCCCAGATACGCAGTATTTT. As protein: CASSLSSPDTQYF.

The V gene is TRBV9, the J gene TRBJ1-1, with D maybe TRBD1 (6 bases). Trimming took 0 bases from V and 6 from J, leaving 15 bases between them. This CDR3 contains 15 residues. Germline CDR1 SGDLS, CDR2 YYNGEE. The CDR3 DNA follows: TGTGCCAGCAGCGTAGACCCAGGGGAGGGGGCTGAAGCTTTCTTT. This codes for CASSVDPGEGAEAFF.

This chain connects TRBV30 to TRBJ2-7, with TRBD2 matching over 11 bases. Germline CDR1 is GTSNPN and CDR2 is SVGIG (reference sequence). CDR3 length equals 12 residues. Unmatched junction bases numbered 2, after V lost 8 bases and J lost 2 bases. The CDR3 region has the DNA TGTGCCACGACTAGCGGGGCCTACGAGCAGTACTTC. It is translated as CATTSGAYEQYF.

The rearrangement links TRBV9 to TRBJ1-5, with D hard to call. The CDR3 is made up of 14 amino acids. Trimming left V 3 bases short and J 2 bases short, with 9 bases between. Germline lookup yields CDR1 SGDLS and CDR2 YYNGEE. The CDR3 here is CASSEREGNQPQHF. In DNA form, the CDR3 reads TGTGCCAGCAGCGAACGAGAGGGCAATCAGCCCCAGCATTTT.

The chain combines TRBV7-8 with TRBJ2-4; weak D call: TRBD2 (6 bases). Trimming took 0 bases from V and 8 from J, leaving 11 bases between them. Germline lookup yields CDR1 SGHVS and CDR2 FQNEAQ. This CDR3 has 14 amino acids. The CDR3 region is CASSLAAASDIQYF. CDR3 coding DNA: TGTGCCAGCAGCTTAGCGGCGGCTAGCGACATTCAGTACTTC.

This sequence joins TRBV11-1 and TRBJ2-2; D gene uncertain. CDR1 is SGHAT, CDR2 FQDESV, per germline (reference sequence). With 3 bases removed from V and 4 bases from J, the gap between germline ends came to 3 bases. CDR3 length: 12 residues. CDR3: CASSFFTGELFF. The CDR3 DNA reads TGTGCCAGCAGCTTCTTCACCGGGGAGCTGTTTTTT.

The chain is built from TRBV15 and TRBJ2-7; D unresolved. The V gene lost 1 base and the J gene lost 2 bases, with 9 bases spanning the gap. Germline-derived CDR1 and CDR2 are LNHNV and YYDKDF (reference sequence). The length of the CDR3 is 14 residues. CDR3 loop: CATSRVTATYEQYF. CDR3 in DNA: TGTGCCACCAGCAGAGTTACCGCTACCTACGAGCAGTACTTC. The complete variable domain, with remaining parts taken from reference TRBV15 and TRBJ2-7, reads DAMVIQNPRYQVTQFGKPVTLSCSQTLNHNVMYWYQQKSSQAPKLLFHYYDKDFNNEADTPDNFQSRRPNTSFCFLDIRSPGLGDTAMYLCATSRVTATYEQYFGPGTRLTVT.

The chain has TRBV6-2 or TRBV6-3 and TRBJ2-5, with D maybe TRBD2 (7 bases). V gave up 2 bases and J gave up 4 bases, with 11 bases separating them. Germline V gene sequence: CDR1 MNHEY, CDR2 SVGEGT. The CDR3 consists of 14 residues. CDR3 region: CASSYVAGAETQYF. The DNA of the CDR3 is TGTGCCAGCAGTTACGTGGCGGGGGCAGAGACCCAGTACTTC.

The V call is TRBV10-1, the J call TRBJ2-1, with D possibly matching TRBD2 (7 bases). CDR1 WNHNN and CDR2 SYGVQD come from the germline V gene (reference sequence). The CDR3 has 13 amino acids. Trimming removed 6 bases from V and 6 bases from J, with 12 bases in between. The CDR3 DNA reads TGCGCCAGCAGGAGGGGGGGGATCAATGAGCAGTTCTTC. Translating gives CASRRGGINEQFF.

V usage is TRBV6-2 or TRBV6-3 and J usage is TRBJ2-1; the match to TRBD1 covers 7 bases. Germline loops: CDR1 MNHEY, CDR2 SVGEGT. The CDR3 length is 19 residues. The junction had 19 bases not matched to a gene; V was cut back by 4 bases and J by 4 bases. The CDR3, as DNA: TGTGCCAGCAGTTCAACCGGGACAGAGATATGGGCAACATACAATGAGCAGTTCTTC. Residues: CASSSTGTEIWATYNEQFF.

V usage is TRBV11-2 and J usage is TRBJ2-1, with D tentatively TRBD1 (6 bases). Trimming stripped 2 bases from V and 2 bases from J, with 10 bases between. The CDR3 length is 15 residues. The germline CDR1 and CDR2 sequences are SGHAT and FQNNGV. CDR3 nucleotide sequence: TGTGCCAGCAGCTTAACGGGACAAGCCTACAATGAGCAGTTCTTC. It is translated as CASSLTGQAYNEQFF. The full variable domain, in which reference TRBV11-2 and TRBJ2-1 provide the parts outside the CDR3, is EAGVAQSPRYKIIEKRQSVAFWCNPISGHATLYWYQQILGQGPKLLIQFQNNGVVDDSQLPKDRFSAERLKGVDSTLKIQPAKLEDSAVYLCASSLTGQAYNEQFFGPGTRLTVL.